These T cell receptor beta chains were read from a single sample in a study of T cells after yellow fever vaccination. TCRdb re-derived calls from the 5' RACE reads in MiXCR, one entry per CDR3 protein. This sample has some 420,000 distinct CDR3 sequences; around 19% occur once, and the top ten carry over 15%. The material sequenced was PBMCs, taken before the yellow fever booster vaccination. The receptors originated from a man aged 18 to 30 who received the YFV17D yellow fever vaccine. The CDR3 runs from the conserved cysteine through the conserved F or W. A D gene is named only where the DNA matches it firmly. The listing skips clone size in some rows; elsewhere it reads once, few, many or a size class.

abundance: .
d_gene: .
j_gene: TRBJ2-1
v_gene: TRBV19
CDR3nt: TGTGCCAGTAGTATAGGCGGGGCGGGTTACAATGAGCAGTTCTTC
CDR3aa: CASSIGGAGYNEQFF

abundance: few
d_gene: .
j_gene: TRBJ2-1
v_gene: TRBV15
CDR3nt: TGTGCCACCAGCAGAGATCAGCGGGCTCACTTGGAGCAGTTCTTC
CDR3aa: CATSRDQRAHLEQFF

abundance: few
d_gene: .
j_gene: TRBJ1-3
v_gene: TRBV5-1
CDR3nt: TGCGCCAGCAGCTTGGACGGTGGAGGAAACACCATATATTTT
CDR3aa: CASSLDGGGNTIYF

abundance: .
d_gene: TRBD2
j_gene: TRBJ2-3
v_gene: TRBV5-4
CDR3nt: TGTGCCAGCACCAATCAGCGGGGGGCCGTCGTAGGTACGCAGTATTTT
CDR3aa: CASTNQRGAVVGTQYF

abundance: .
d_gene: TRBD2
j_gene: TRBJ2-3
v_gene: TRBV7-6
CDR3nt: TGTGCCAGCAGTTCCACCGGGACTAGCGGGGGGAGTTGGACAGATACGCAGTATTTT
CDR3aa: CASSSTGTSGGSWTDTQYF

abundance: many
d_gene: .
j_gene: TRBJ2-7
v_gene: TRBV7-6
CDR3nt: TGTGCCAGCAGCCGGGGCCCCTACGAGCAGTACTTC
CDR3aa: CASSRGPYEQYF

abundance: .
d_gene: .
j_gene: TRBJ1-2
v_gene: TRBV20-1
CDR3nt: TGCAGTGCTAGCCGCACCCATGGCTACACCTTC
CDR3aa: CSASRTHGYTF

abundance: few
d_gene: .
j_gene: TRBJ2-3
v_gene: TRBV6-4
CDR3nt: TGTGCCAGCAGTGACTCAATGGCCTCTAGCACAGATACGCAGTATTTT
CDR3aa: CASSDSMASSTDTQYF

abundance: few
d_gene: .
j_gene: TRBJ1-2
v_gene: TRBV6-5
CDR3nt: TGTGCCAGCAGTTACGCGGATTCCTATGGCTACACCTTC
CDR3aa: CASSYADSYGYTF

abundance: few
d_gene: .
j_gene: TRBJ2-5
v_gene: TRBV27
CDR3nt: TGTGCCAGCCGCGGGCCCCCCCGGGAGACCCAGTACTTC
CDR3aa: CASRGPPRETQYF